A selection of T cell receptor beta chains follows, all from one sample in a study of OX40 agonist ivuxolimab in advanced cancers. The method was immunoSEQ multiplex PCR; TCRdb's version includes in-frame clones alone and lacks a portion of them. Here the sample spans about 48,000 clones, more than 80% being singletons. Sequencing used CD4+ or CD8+ T cells sorted from blood, obtained in a trial of the OX40 agonist ivuxolimab. All receptors come from an adult with an advanced solid tumor such as melanoma, head and neck, liver or kidney cancer. Each CDR3 is given with its conserved first and last residue. D genes are given only for firm matches. For some rows the clone size is stated as once, few or many, or as a class when expanded; others skip it.

clone size: .; V gene: TRBV2; J gene: TRBJ1-2; D gene: .; CDR3 length: 14; CDR3 DNA: TGTGCCAGCAGTGAAGACGGTCCCCTTGGTGGCTACACCTTC; CDR3 protein: CASSEDGPLGGYTF
clone size: .; V gene: TRBV7-2; J gene: TRBJ2-1; D gene: .; CDR3 length: 15; CDR3 DNA: TGTGCCAGCAGCTTAGAGGGGGGGACCTACAATGAGCAGTTCTTC; CDR3 protein: CASSLEGGTYNEQFF
clone size: .; V gene: TRBV9; J gene: TRBJ2-2; D gene: .; CDR3 length: 15; CDR3 DNA: TGTGCCAGCAGCGTAGTCGCGATCGGCACCGGGGAGCTGTTTTTT; CDR3 protein: CASSVVAIGTGELFF
clone size: .; V gene: TRBV12-5; J gene: TRBJ2-3; D gene: .; CDR3 length: 12; CDR3 DNA: TGTGCTAGTTATAGGTCTCTAGGTCCGCAGTATTTT; CDR3 protein: CASYRSLGPQYF
clone size: .; V gene: TRBV30; J gene: TRBJ1-6; D gene: .; CDR3 length: 13; CDR3 DNA: TGTGCCTGGAGCCCGGGGTTCTTGTCACCCCTCCACTTT; CDR3 protein: CAWSPGFLSPLHF
clone size: .; V gene: TRBV11-2; J gene: TRBJ1-1; D gene: .; CDR3 length: 14; CDR3 DNA: TGTGCCAGCAGCTTACAGCAGAGAAGCCTTGTAGCTTTCTTT; CDR3 protein: CASSLQQRSLVAFF
clone size: .; V gene: TRBV7-6; J gene: TRBJ2-7; D gene: .; CDR3 length: 14; CDR3 DNA: TGTGCCAGCAGCTTAGGGACTTCCCAGGGCGAGCAGTACTTC; CDR3 protein: CASSLGTSQGEQYF
clone size: .; V gene: TRBV5-4; J gene: TRBJ1-2; D gene: .; CDR3 length: 16; CDR3 DNA: TGTGCCAGCAGCTTTGAATCGGACTTCCGAGACTATGGCTACACCTTC; CDR3 protein: CASSFESDFRDYGYTF
clone size: .; V gene: TRBV6-1; J gene: TRBJ1-1; D gene: .; CDR3 length: 13; CDR3 DNA: TGTGCCAGCAGGGTACAGCTGAACACTGAAGCTTTCTTT; CDR3 protein: CASRVQLNTEAFF
clone size: once; V gene: TRBV2; J gene: TRBJ1-2; D gene: .; CDR3 length: 13; CDR3 DNA: TGTGCCAGCAGCTTAGGTTTTAACTATGGCTACACCTTC; CDR3 protein: CASSLGFNYGYTF
clone size: once; V gene: TRBV4-3; J gene: TRBJ2-7; D gene: TRBD2; CDR3 length: 18; CDR3 DNA: TGCGCCAGCAGCCATCCCTCGTGGGGGGGGACCAGCTCCTACGAGCAGTACTTC; CDR3 protein: CASSHPSWGGTSSYEQYF
clone size: .; V gene: TRBV28; J gene: TRBJ2-1; D gene: TRBD1; CDR3 length: 13; CDR3 DNA: TGTGCCAGCCAGGGGACAGGGCTTGGTGAGCAGTTCTTC; CDR3 protein: CASQGTGLGEQFF
clone size: few; V gene: TRBV30; J gene: TRBJ1-5; D gene: .; CDR3 length: 15; CDR3 DNA: TGTGCCTGGAGTGAGGGCCTCTCCCTCAATCAGCCCCAGCATTTT; CDR3 protein: CAWSEGLSLNQPQHF
clone size: .; V gene: TRBV19; J gene: TRBJ2-5; D gene: TRBD1; CDR3 length: 15; CDR3 DNA: TGTGCCAGTAGCGAGGCCACAGGGGGCCGGGAGACCCAGTACTTC; CDR3 protein: CASSEATGGRETQYF
clone size: few; V gene: TRBV7-8; J gene: TRBJ1-2; D gene: .; CDR3 length: 15; CDR3 DNA: TGTGCCAGCAGCCACAGGCGGGAGGGCCGGTATGGCTACACCTTC; CDR3 protein: CASSHRREGRYGYTF
clone size: .; V gene: TRBV4-3; J gene: TRBJ2-1; D gene: TRBD2; CDR3 length: 16; CDR3 DNA: TGCGCCAGCAGCCAAGCCTCCGGGACTAGGCGCACTGAGCAGTTCTTC; CDR3 protein: CASSQASGTRRTEQFF
clone size: .; V gene: TRBV10-1; J gene: TRBJ2-2; D gene: .; CDR3 length: 16; CDR3 DNA: TGCGCCAGCAGTGAGTCGGGTAGCTTCAAAACCGGGGAGCTGTTTTTT; CDR3 protein: CASSESGSFKTGELFF
clone size: .; V gene: TRBV27; J gene: TRBJ2-1; D gene: TRBD2; CDR3 length: 15; CDR3 DNA: TGTGCCAGCAGCCTAGCGGGGAACCGGGGCAATGAGCAGTTCTTC; CDR3 protein: CASSLAGNRGNEQFF
clone size: .; V gene: TRBV11-2; J gene: TRBJ1-1; D gene: .; CDR3 length: 13; CDR3 DNA: TGTGCCAGCACGATCAGGGTGGAAACTGAAGCTTTCTTT; CDR3 protein: CASTIRVETEAFF
clone size: few; V gene: TRBV4-1; J gene: TRBJ2-3; D gene: TRBD2; CDR3 length: 13; CDR3 DNA: TGCGCCAGCAGCCTACTAGCGGCAGATACGCAGTATTTT; CDR3 protein: CASSLLAADTQYF
clone size: once; V gene: TRBV9; J gene: TRBJ2-7; D gene: TRBD2; CDR3 length: 16; CDR3 DNA: TGTGCCAGCAGCAGGGGACTAGCGGGGGATACCTACGAGCAGTACTTC; CDR3 protein: CASSRGLAGDTYEQYF
clone size: .; V gene: TRBV7-2; J gene: TRBJ1-5; D gene: .; CDR3 length: 13; CDR3 DNA: TGTGCCAGCAGCTTCGGGGGTGGGCAGCCCCAGCATTTT; CDR3 protein: CASSFGGGQPQHF
clone size: .; V gene: TRBV30; J gene: TRBJ1-4; D gene: .; CDR3 length: 14; CDR3 DNA: TGTGCCTCCGGGGGGGTTGCCACTAATGAAAAACTGTTTTTT; CDR3 protein: CASGGVATNEKLFF
clone size: few; V gene: TRBV6-4; J gene: TRBJ2-5; D gene: TRBD1; CDR3 length: 13; CDR3 DNA: TGTGCCAGCAGTAGACAGGGGGGAGAGACCCAGTACTTC; CDR3 protein: CASSRQGGETQYF
clone size: .; V gene: TRBV18; J gene: TRBJ2-7; D gene: .; CDR3 length: 12; CDR3 DNA: TGTGCCAGCTCGACCGTCTTCCACGAGCAGTACTTC; CDR3 protein: CASSTVFHEQYF
clone size: .; V gene: TRBV7-2; J gene: TRBJ2-2; D gene: .; CDR3 length: 13; CDR3 DNA: TGTGCCAGCACCTTGACTCGCACCGGGGAGCTGTTTTTT; CDR3 protein: CASTLTRTGELFF
clone size: .; V gene: TRBV6-5; J gene: TRBJ2-1; D gene: .; CDR3 length: 13; CDR3 DNA: TGTGCCAGCACCCCACAGGGGGGGGATGAGCAGTTCTTC; CDR3 protein: CASTPQGGDEQFF
clone size: .; V gene: TRBV18; J gene: TRBJ1-2; D gene: TRBD1; CDR3 length: 15; CDR3 DNA: TGTGCCAGCTCATTACGACAGGGGCTGGACTATGGCTACACCTTC; CDR3 protein: CASSLRQGLDYGYTF
clone size: .; V gene: TRBV21-1; J gene: TRBJ1-5; D gene: .; CDR3 length: 15; CDR3 DNA: TGTGCCAGCAGCCTACCTGGGACCGCCTATCAGCCCCAGCATTTT; CDR3 protein: CASSLPGTAYQPQHF
clone size: once; V gene: TRBV19; J gene: TRBJ2-3; D gene: .; CDR3 length: 14; CDR3 DNA: TGTGCCAGTAGTCCTTCTAGCACTACAGATACGCAGTATTTT; CDR3 protein: CASSPSSTTDTQYF
clone size: .; V gene: TRBV10-3; J gene: TRBJ1-2; D gene: .; CDR3 length: 16; CDR3 DNA: TGTGCCATCAAACAGGATCCGGGCCTCCAGGGCGGTGGCTACACCTTC; CDR3 protein: CAIKQDPGLQGGGYTF
clone size: once; V gene: TRBV27; J gene: TRBJ2-2; D gene: .; CDR3 length: 15; CDR3 DNA: TGTGCCAGCAGTTTCTCCTCATCAGACACCGGGGAGCTGTTTTTT; CDR3 protein: CASSFSSSDTGELFF
clone size: .; V gene: TRBV6-5; J gene: TRBJ1-1; D gene: .; CDR3 length: 15; CDR3 DNA: TGTGCCAGCAGTCCTACCCCGACAGTGAACACTGAAGCTTTCTTT; CDR3 protein: CASSPTPTVNTEAFF
clone size: .; V gene: TRBV7-8; J gene: TRBJ1-1; D gene: .; CDR3 length: 15; CDR3 DNA: TGTGCCAGCAGCAAGGGATCGGGGGCGAACACTGAAGCTTTCTTT; CDR3 protein: CASSKGSGANTEAFF
clone size: .; V gene: TRBV7-3; J gene: TRBJ2-2; D gene: .; CDR3 length: 14; CDR3 DNA: TGTGCCAGCAGCTTCAGGGGTAGCACCGGGGAGCTGTTTTTT; CDR3 protein: CASSFRGSTGELFF
clone size: .; V gene: TRBV25-1; J gene: TRBJ2-7; D gene: .; CDR3 length: 12; CDR3 DNA: TGTGCCAGCAGATGGACATCAGGCGAGCAGTACTTC; CDR3 protein: CASRWTSGEQYF
clone size: .; V gene: TRBV19; J gene: TRBJ1-1; D gene: .; CDR3 length: 14; CDR3 DNA: TGTGCCAGTAGCCCTAGGACAACTCACACTGAAGCTTTCTTT; CDR3 protein: CASSPRTTHTEAFF
clone size: .; V gene: TRBV29-1; J gene: TRBJ2-3; D gene: TRBD2; CDR3 length: 13; CDR3 DNA: TGCAGCGTTTTAGCGGGGGGCACAGATACGCAGTATTTT; CDR3 protein: CSVLAGGTDTQYF
clone size: few; V gene: TRBV11-2; J gene: TRBJ1-1; D gene: .; CDR3 length: 14; CDR3 DNA: TGTGCCAGCAGCTTCCTATACGCGAACACTGAAGCTTTCTTT; CDR3 protein: CASSFLYANTEAFF
clone size: .; V gene: TRBV7-9; J gene: TRBJ2-1; D gene: .; CDR3 length: 13; CDR3 DNA: TGTGCCAGCAGCGCCCGAAGGGGCAATGAGCAGTTCTTC; CDR3 protein: CASSARRGNEQFF
clone size: .; V gene: TRBV5-5; J gene: TRBJ2-1; D gene: .; CDR3 length: 15; CDR3 DNA: TGTGCCAGCAGCTTCGCGGGGCTCCGACACAATGAGCAGTTCTTC; CDR3 protein: CASSFAGLRHNEQFF
clone size: .; V gene: TRBV7-9; J gene: TRBJ2-1; D gene: TRBD2; CDR3 length: 16; CDR3 DNA: TGTGCCAGCAGCTTAGGGCGGGGGGCCTCCTACAATGAGCAGTTCTTC; CDR3 protein: CASSLGRGASYNEQFF
clone size: .; V gene: TRBV9; J gene: TRBJ2-3; D gene: TRBD2; CDR3 length: 16; CDR3 DNA: TGTGCCAGCAGCACCCGGACTAGCGGGGGCACAGATACGCAGTATTTT; CDR3 protein: CASSTRTSGGTDTQYF
clone size: .; V gene: TRBV10-3; J gene: TRBJ2-7; D gene: TRBD2; CDR3 length: 12; CDR3 DNA: TGTGCCACCGGGAGGCAGCAGGACGAGCAGTACTTC; CDR3 protein: CATGRQQDEQYF
clone size: few; V gene: TRBV7-2; J gene: TRBJ2-5; D gene: TRBD2; CDR3 length: 12; CDR3 DNA: TGTGCCAGCAGCACTGGGGGGGGGACCCAGTACTTC; CDR3 protein: CASSTGGGTQYF
clone size: .; V gene: TRBV6-6; J gene: TRBJ1-6; D gene: .; CDR3 length: 13; CDR3 DNA: TGTGCCAGCAATCAGGGTGTGTGGTCACCCCTCCACTTT; CDR3 protein: CASNQGVWSPLHF